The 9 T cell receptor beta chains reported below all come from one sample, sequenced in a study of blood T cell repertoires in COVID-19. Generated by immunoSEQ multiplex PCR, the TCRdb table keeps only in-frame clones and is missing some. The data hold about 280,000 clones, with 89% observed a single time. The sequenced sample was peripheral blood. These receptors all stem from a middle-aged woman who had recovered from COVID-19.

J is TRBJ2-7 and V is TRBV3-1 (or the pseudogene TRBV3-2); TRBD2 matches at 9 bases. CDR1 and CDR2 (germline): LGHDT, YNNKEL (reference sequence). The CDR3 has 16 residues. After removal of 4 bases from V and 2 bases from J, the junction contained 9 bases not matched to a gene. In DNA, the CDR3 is TGTGCCAGCAGCCCCCCACAGCGGGAGGCTACCTACGAGCAGTACTTC. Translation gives CASSPPQREATYEQYF.

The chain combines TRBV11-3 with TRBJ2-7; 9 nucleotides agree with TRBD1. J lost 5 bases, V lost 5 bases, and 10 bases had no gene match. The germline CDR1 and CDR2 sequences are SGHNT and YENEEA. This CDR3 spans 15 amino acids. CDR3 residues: CASSLMGQGSNEQYF. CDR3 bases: TGTGCCAGCAGCCTTATGGGACAGGGTTCCAACGAGCAGTACTTC.

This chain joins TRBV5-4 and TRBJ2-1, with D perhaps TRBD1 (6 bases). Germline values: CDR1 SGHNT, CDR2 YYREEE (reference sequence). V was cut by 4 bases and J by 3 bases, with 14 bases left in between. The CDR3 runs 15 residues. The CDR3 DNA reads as TGTGCCAGCAGCGCACAAGGGGGAAACTACAATGAGCAGTTCTTC. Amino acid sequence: CASSAQGGNYNEQFF.

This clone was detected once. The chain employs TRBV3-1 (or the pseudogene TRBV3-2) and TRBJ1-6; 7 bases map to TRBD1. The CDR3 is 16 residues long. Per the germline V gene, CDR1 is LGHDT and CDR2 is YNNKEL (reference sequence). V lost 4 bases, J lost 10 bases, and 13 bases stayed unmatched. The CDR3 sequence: CASSPPGTGAPSPLHF. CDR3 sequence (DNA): TGTGCCAGCAGCCCCCCCGGCACAGGGGCCCCATCACCCCTCCACTTT.

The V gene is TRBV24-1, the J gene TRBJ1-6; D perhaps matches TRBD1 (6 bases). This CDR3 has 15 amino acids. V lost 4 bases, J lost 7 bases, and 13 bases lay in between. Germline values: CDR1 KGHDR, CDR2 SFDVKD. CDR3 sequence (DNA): TGTGCCACCAGTGAGAACAGGGAGTGGAATTCACCCCTCCACTTT. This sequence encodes CATSENREWNSPLHF.

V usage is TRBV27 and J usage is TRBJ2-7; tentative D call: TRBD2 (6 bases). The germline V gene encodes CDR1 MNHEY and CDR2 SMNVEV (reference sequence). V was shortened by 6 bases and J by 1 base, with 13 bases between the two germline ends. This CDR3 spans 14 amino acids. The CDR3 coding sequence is TGTGCCAGCAGCCCTCTTGGAGGGTCCTACGAGCAGTACTTC. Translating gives CASSPLGGSYEQYF.

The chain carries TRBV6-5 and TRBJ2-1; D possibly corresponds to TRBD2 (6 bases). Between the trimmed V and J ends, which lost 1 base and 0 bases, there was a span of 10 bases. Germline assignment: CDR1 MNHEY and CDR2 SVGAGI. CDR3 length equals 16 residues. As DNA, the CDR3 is TGTGCCAGCAGTTACTTAGCGACTAGCTCCTACAATGAGCAGTTCTTC. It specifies CASSYLATSSYNEQFF.

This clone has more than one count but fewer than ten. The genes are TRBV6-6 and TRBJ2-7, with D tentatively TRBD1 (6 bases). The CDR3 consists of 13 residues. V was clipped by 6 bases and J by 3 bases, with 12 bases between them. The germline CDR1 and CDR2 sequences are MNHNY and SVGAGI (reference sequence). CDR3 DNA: TGTGCCAGCAGCACGACAGGACTCTACGAGCAGTACTTC. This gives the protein CASSTTGLYEQYF.

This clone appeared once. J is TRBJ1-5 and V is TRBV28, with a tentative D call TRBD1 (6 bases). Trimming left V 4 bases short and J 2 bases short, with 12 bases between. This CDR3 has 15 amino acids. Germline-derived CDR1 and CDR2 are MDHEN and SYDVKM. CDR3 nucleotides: TGTGCCAGCAGTTCCCCAGGGGTCGGCAATCAGCCCCAGCATTTT. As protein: CASSSPGVGNQPQHF.